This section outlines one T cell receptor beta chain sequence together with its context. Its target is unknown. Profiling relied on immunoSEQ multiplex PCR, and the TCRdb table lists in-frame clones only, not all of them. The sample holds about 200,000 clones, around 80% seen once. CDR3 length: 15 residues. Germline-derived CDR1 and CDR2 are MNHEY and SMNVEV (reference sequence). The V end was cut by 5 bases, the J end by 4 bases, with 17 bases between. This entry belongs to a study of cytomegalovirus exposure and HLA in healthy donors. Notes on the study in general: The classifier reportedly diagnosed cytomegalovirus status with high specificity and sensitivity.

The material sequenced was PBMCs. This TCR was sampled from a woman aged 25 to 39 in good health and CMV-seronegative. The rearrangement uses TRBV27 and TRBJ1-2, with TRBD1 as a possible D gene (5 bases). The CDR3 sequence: CASSATGLLAYGYTF. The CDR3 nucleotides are TGTGCCAGCAGTGCAACGGGACTTCTCGCCTATGGCTACACCTTC.